This entry concerns a single T cell receptor beta chain. PCR amplification relied on 60 Vbeta primers (plus 13 Jbeta primers). Only in-frame clones appear in the TCRdb table, and some are missing; sequencing was by immunoSEQ multiplex PCR. The top ten hold roughly 2.8% of the sample, which has around 200,000 clones, roughly 70% seen once. These data are taken from a study of cytomegalovirus exposure and HLA in healthy donors. The CDR3 has 12 residues. V was cut by 5 bases and J by 12 bases, with 14 bases left in between. Germline CDR1 SEHNR, CDR2 FQNEAQ (reference sequence). This chain joins TRBV7-9 and TRBJ2-1, with a tentative D call TRBD1 (5 bases). This sequence originates from a male donor in good health and CMV-seronegative. The specimen was PBMCs. The CDR3 DNA is TGTGCCAGCAGCCTCCTCGGGCAGGGGCAGTTCTTC. Encoded protein: CASSLLGQGQFF.